The clone carrying this T cell receptor (beta chain) was counted ten times or more. Its antigen is still unknown. The authors ran a second PCR of roughly 6 to 11 cycles using a sample-barcoded 5' primer and a J-beta primer mix. TCRdb re-called the 5' RACE reads through MiXCR, storing one row per CDR3 protein. The repertoire holds hundreds of thousands of distinct CDR3 sequences, more than 40% seen once, with about a fifth in the top ten. This sample was taken from a study of blood T cells in healthy people across ages. General study findings and limits: Per million T cells, TCR beta diversity dropped roughly linearly as age increased.

The TCR originated in a man aged 60 to 69 in good health. Sequenced sample: blood.

The DNA of the CDR3 is TGTGCCAGCTCACCAGGGGCAGATACGCAGTATTTT. Its translation: CASSPGADTQYF. The rearrangement links TRBV18 to TRBJ2-3, with D uncertain. From germline, CDR1 is KGHSH and CDR2 LQKENI. This CDR3 has 12 amino acids. The ends were cut back, 2 bases at V and 4 bases at J, with 4 bases in the middle.